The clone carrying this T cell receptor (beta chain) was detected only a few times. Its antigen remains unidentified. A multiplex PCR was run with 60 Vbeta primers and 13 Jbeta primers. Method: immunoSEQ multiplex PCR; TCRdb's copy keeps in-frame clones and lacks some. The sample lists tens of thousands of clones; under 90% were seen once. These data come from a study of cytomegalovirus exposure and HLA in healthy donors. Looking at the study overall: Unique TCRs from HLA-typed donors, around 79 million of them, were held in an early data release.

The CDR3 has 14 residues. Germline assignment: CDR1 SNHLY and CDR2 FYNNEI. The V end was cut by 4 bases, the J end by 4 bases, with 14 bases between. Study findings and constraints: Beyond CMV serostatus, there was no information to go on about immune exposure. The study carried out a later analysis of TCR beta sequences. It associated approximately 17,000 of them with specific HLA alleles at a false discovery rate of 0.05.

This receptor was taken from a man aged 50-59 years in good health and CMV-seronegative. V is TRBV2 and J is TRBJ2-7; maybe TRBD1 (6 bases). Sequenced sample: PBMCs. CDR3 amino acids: CASSVSRGGYEQYF. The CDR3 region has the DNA TGTGCCAGCAGTGTTAGCAGGGGTGGATACGAGCAGTACTTC.